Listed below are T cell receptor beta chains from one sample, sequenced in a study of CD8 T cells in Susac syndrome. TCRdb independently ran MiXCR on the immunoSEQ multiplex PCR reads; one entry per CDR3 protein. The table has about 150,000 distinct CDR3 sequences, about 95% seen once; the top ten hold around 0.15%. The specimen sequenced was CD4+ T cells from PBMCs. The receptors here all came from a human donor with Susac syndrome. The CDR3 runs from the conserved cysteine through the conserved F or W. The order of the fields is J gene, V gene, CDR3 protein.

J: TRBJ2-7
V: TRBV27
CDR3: CASSSPGQGSYEQYF

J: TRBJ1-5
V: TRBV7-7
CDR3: CASSRDFNQPQHF

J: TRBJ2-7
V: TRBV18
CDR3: CASHQGAEEQYF

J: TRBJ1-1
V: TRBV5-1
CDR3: CASSAGGQRLNTEAFF

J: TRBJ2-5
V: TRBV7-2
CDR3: CASSLVSGGSKETQYF

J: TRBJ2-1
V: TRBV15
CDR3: CATSRALAGGREQFF

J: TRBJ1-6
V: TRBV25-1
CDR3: CASSDLTSSRPLHF

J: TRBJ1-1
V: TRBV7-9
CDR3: CASSFSGGDTEAFF

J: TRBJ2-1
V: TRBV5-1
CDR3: CASSLEGYYNEQFF

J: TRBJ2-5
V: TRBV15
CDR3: CATSRTSRETQYF

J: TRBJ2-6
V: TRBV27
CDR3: CASRGQPKVGANVLTF

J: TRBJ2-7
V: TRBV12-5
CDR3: CASGLGLADSYEQYF

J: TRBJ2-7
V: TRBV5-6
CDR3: CASSRPGTPYEQYF

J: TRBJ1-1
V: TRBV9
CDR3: CASAEQGHTEAFF

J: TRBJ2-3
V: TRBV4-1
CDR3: CASSQTGPQVPDTQYF

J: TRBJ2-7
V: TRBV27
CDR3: CASSSGPDRPWFF

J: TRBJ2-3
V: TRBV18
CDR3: CASSPPAGTTDTQYF

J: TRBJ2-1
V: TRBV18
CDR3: CASSRDRVHNEQFF

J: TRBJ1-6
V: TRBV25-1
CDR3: CASGSTIGGSPLHF

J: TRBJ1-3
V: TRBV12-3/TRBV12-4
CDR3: CASSFRDRDLTIYF

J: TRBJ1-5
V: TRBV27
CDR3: CASSSWDRANQPQHF

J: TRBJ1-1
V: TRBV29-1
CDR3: CSVKQGDTEAFF

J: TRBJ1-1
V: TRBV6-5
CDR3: CASSYYSFLNTEAFF

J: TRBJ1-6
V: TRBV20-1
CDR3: CSARDSIGGLYSPLHF

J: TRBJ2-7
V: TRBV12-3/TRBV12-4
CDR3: CASSLAIYWQYF

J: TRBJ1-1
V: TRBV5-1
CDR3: CASSLGQGALWAVEAFF

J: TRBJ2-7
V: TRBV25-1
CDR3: CASRSGAYEQYF

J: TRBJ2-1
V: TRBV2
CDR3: CASRGFSYNEQFF

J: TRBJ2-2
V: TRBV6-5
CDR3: CASSPPNGELFF

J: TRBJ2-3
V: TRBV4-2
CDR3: CASSQETSPRTDTQYF